This T cell receptor (beta chain) appears in the sequencing data of a study of human T cells and chemical hapten exposure. This clonotype was seen a few times. CDR3 size: 17 residues. V shed 4 bases and J 3 bases; nucleotides not matched to a gene: 8. Germline V gives CDR1 MNHEY, CDR2 SMNVEV (reference sequence). TCRdb processed the RACE reads anew with MiXCR; each CDR3 protein has one entry. The sample shows 85,000 to 100,000 distinct CDR3 sequences, 25% to 35% of them seen only once. Regarding time point: patch test 3, about 24 weeks after DPC sensitization. Specified treatment: therapeutic diphenylcyclopropenone sensitization with weekly scalp DPC.

The TCR was taken from a man between 40 and 49 years old with alopecia areata. Some clones in this sample may be carry-over from other donors' samples. The chain links TRBV27 to TRBJ2-6, with 8 bases aligning to TRBD1. The material sequenced was whole blood, taken in connection with sensitization to the hapten diphenylcyclopropenone (DPC). The CDR3 sequence is CASSSQAGGFGANVLTF. In DNA form, the CDR3 reads TGTGCCAGCAGTTCCCAAGCAGGGGGCTTTGGGGCCAACGTCCTGACTTTC.